The clone carrying this TCR beta chain was counted between two and nine times. Its specificity is unknown. The entry originates in a study of human T cells and chemical hapten exposure. Overall study: The patients, most of them female, presented with alopecia areata, totalis or universalis. Study-wide results and caveats: Because all patients had alopecia, their immune responses might differ from healthy ones.

With V trimmed by 0 bases and J by 4 bases, 6 bases remained unmatched. The CDR3 has 16 residues. Germline V CDR1 and CDR2: SGHNT, YYREEE (reference sequence). The time point is: patch test 1, 2 weeks after DPC sensitization. As for treatment: therapeutic diphenylcyclopropenone sensitization with weekly scalp DPC. Individual cDNA molecules received unique molecular identifiers in the library. TCRdb recomputed calls from the RACE reads with MiXCR, one row per CDR3 protein. The sample carries tens of thousands of distinct CDR3 sequences, approximately 10% recorded once. The TCR sequence derives from a woman aged 45-60 years with alopecia areata. Some clones in this sample may be carry-over from other donors' samples. J is TRBJ2-3 and V is TRBV5-4, with 9 positions matching TRBD2. The sequencing used whole blood, collected in connection with sensitization to the hapten diphenylcyclopropenone (DPC). The CDR3 coding sequence is TGTGCCAGCAGCTTGGGGGCTAGCGGGACCCCAGATACGCAGTATTTT. Amino acid sequence: CASSLGASGTPDTQYF.